One and the same sample provided the 27 T cell receptor beta chains below, sequenced in a study of blood T cell repertoires in COVID-19. Generated by immunoSEQ multiplex PCR, the TCRdb table keeps only in-frame clones and is missing some. The sample shows a few hundred thousand clones, roughly nine tenths of them seen only once. Material: PBMCs or T cells enriched from blood (not recorded which). These receptors all come from a woman between 18 and 29 years old who had recovered from COVID-19.

The chain uses TRBV6-4 and TRBJ2-1; no firm D call. Germline V lookup: CDR1 MRHNA, CDR2 SNTAGT. This CDR3 is 13 amino acids long. The germline V and J ends were trimmed by 0 bases and 7 bases, with 7 bases remaining between them. CDR3 sequence: CASSDSAQNEQFF. CDR3 sequence (DNA): TGTGCCAGCAGTGACTCGGCTCAGAATGAGCAGTTCTTC.

The J gene is TRBJ2-2, the V gene TRBV11-2; no definite D call. The CDR3 is 15 residues long. The germline CDR1 and CDR2 sequences are SGHAT and FQNNGV. Trimming cost V 5 bases and J 0 bases, with 10 bases left between them. CDR3 nucleotide sequence: TGTGCCAGCAGCCTAGGCCGCGCGAACACCGGGGAGCTGTTTTTT. As protein: CASSLGRANTGELFF.

Only a few counts were recorded for this clone. This chain connects TRBV5-1 to TRBJ1-6, with D possibly TRBD1 on 5 matching bases. Deletions cut 4 bases from V and 8 bases from J, with 19 bases between. This CDR3 has 16 amino acids. From germline, CDR1 is SGHRS and CDR2 YFSETQ. Here the CDR3 DNA reads TGCGCCAGCAGCCTGAATGTCCAAGGGGCGGATTCACCCCTCCACTTT. Encoded protein: CASSLNVQGADSPLHF. The whole variable domain, filled in from reference TRBV5-1 and TRBJ1-6, reads KAGVTQTPRYLIKTRGQQVTLSCSPISGHRSVSWYQQTPGQGLQFLFEYFSETQRNKGNFPGRFSGRQFSNSRSEMNVSTLELGDSALYLCASSLNVQGADSPLHFGNGTRLTVT.

CDR3 residues: CASSQGVLDTQYF. The DNA for the CDR3 is TGTGCCAGCAGCCAAGGAGTCTTAGATACGCAGTATTTT. V is TRBV3-1 (or the pseudogene TRBV3-2) and J is TRBJ2-3; D not certain. The germline V and J ends were trimmed by 1 base and 5 bases, with 7 bases remaining between them. Germline assignment: CDR1 LGHDT and CDR2 YNNKEL (reference sequence). The CDR3 length is 13 residues.

The chain employs TRBV13 and TRBJ2-1, with D perhaps matching TRBD1 (7 bases). Per the germline V gene, CDR1 is PRHDT and CDR2 is FYEKMQ (reference sequence). Trimming left V 2 bases short and J 10 bases short, with 15 bases between. The CDR3 length is 14 residues. The CDR3 here is CASSLWRGRGEQFF. CDR3 nucleotide sequence: TGTGCCAGCAGCTTATGGAGGGGGCGCGGGGAGCAGTTCTTC.

In this sample, this clone turned up once. The chain carries TRBV4-2 and TRBJ1-5, with 7 positions matching TRBD1. Germline CDR1 reads LGHNA; CDR2 reads YNFKEQ. The CDR3 is made up of 16 amino acids. Trimming removed 0 bases from V and 7 bases from J; junction bases left unmatched: 9. The CDR3 here is CASSQDGTAHSQPQHF. In nucleotides, the CDR3 is TGTGCCAGCAGCCAAGATGGGACAGCCCATTCGCAGCCCCAGCATTTT.

The V call is TRBV11-2, the J call TRBJ1-2; no reliable D call. V lost 2 bases and J lost 8, with 12 bases in between. Per germline, CDR1 SGHAT and CDR2 FQNNGV. CDR3 length: 13 residues. As DNA, the CDR3 is TGTGCCAGCAGCTTAAACTGGCAGGTCGGCTACACCTTC. Translation: CASSLNWQVGYTF.

This clone was seen just once. The chain recombines TRBV30 with TRBJ1-6; D gene uncertain. From germline, CDR1 is GTSNPN and CDR2 SVGIG (reference sequence). Trimming left V 4 bases short and J 6 bases short, with 16 bases between. The CDR3 spans 15 residues. This CDR3 reads CAWTPRGVGNSPLHF. The CDR3 nucleotides are TGTGCCTGGACTCCACGCGGGGTTGGTAATTCACCCCTCCACTTT.

This chain joins TRBV28 and TRBJ1-4; D call uncertain. The CDR3 extends over 14 amino acids. The V end lost 6 bases, the J end lost 4 bases, and 12 bases lay between the germline ends. Germline V gives CDR1 MDHEN, CDR2 SYDVKM. CDR3 protein: CASSPQADNEKLFF. In DNA, the CDR3 is TGTGCCAGCAGCCCCCAGGCCGATAATGAAAAACTGTTTTTT.

This chain links TRBV29-1 with TRBJ2-3, with a possible D match to TRBD2 (6 bases). CDR1 is SQVTM and CDR2 is ANQGSEA in the germline V gene. This CDR3 is 11 amino acids long. V was pared by 6 bases and J by 4 bases, with 8 bases between. CDR3 nucleotides: TGCAGCGTGGGACTTCCAGATACGCAGTATTTT. Its protein product is CSVGLPDTQYF.

The chain recombines TRBV11-2 with TRBJ2-3; D unresolved. CDR3 length: 12 amino acids. The V end lost 2 bases, the J end lost 4 bases, and 4 bases lay between the germline ends. Germline CDR1 reads SGHAT; CDR2 reads FQNNGV. The CDR3 region has the DNA TGTGCCAGCAGCTTAACAGCAGATACGCAGTATTTT. Translated, it gives CASSLTADTQYF. Combining the CDR3 with reference TRBV11-2 and TRBJ2-3 gives the whole variable domain EAGVAQSPRYKIIEKRQSVAFWCNPISGHATLYWYQQILGQGPKLLIQFQNNGVVDDSQLPKDRFSAERLKGVDSTLKIQPAKLEDSAVYLCASSLTADTQYFGPGTRLTVL.

The chain carries TRBV29-1 and TRBJ2-7; the match to TRBD1 covers 9 bases. The V gene's germline CDR1 is SQVTM and CDR2 ANQGSEA. CDR3 size: 13 residues. V lost 6 bases to trimming and J lost 3 bases; unmatched junction nucleotides: 6. The CDR3, as DNA: TGCAGCGTAACCGGGACAGGGTTCTACGAGCAGTACTTC. Its protein is CSVTGTGFYEQYF.

The rearrangement links TRBV2 to TRBJ1-6; tentatively, D is TRBD1 (6 bases). V lost 6 bases, J lost 10 bases, and 16 bases lay in between. The CDR3 has 14 amino acids. Germline V gene lookup returns CDR1 SNHLY and CDR2 FYNNEI. The chain's CDR3 is CASRGEGERSPLHF. CDR3 nucleotides: TGTGCCAGCAGAGGGGAGGGGGAGCGATCACCCCTCCACTTT.

V usage is TRBV15 and J usage is TRBJ1-5; D remains ambiguous. The CDR3 length is 15 residues. Trimming shortened V by 0 bases and J by 0 bases, and 6 bases separated the two germline ends. Germline values: CDR1 LNHNV, CDR2 YYDKDF (reference sequence). CDR3 in amino acids: CATSRDRGSNQPQHF. In DNA form, the CDR3 reads TGTGCCACCAGCAGAGATCGGGGTAGCAATCAGCCCCAGCATTTT. Based on the CDR3 plus reference TRBV15 and TRBJ1-5, the full variable domain is DAMVIQNPRYQVTQFGKPVTLSCSQTLNHNVMYWYQQKSSQAPKLLFHYYDKDFNNEADTPDNFQSRRPNTSFCFLDIRSPGLGDTAMYLCATSRDRGSNQPQHFGDGTRLSIL.

The CDR3 loop is CASSSMGQLASSGNTIYF. The CDR3 coding sequence is TGCGCCAGCAGCTCGATGGGACAGCTAGCGTCCTCTGGAAACACCATATATTTT. V and J are TRBV5-1 and TRBJ1-3; 7 positions match TRBD1. V gave up 3 bases and J gave up 0 bases; unmatched junction bases: 12. The CDR3 extends over 18 amino acids. In germline, CDR1 is SGHRS, CDR2 YFSETQ. Combining the CDR3 with reference TRBV5-1 and TRBJ1-3 gives the whole variable domain KAGVTQTPRYLIKTRGQQVTLSCSPISGHRSVSWYQQTPGQGLQFLFEYFSETQRNKGNFPGRFSGRQFSNSRSEMNVSTLELGDSALYLCASSSMGQLASSGNTIYFGEGSWLTVV.

J is TRBJ2-3 and V is TRBV4-1; weak D call: TRBD1 (6 bases). The CDR3 sequence is 15 residues long. Germline V gene data show CDR1 as MGHRA and CDR2 as YSYEKL. Trimming removed 4 bases at V and 0 bases at J, with 11 bases between. This CDR3 is CASSPGQASTDTQYF. CDR3 nucleotides: TGCGCCAGCAGCCCGGGACAAGCGAGCACAGATACGCAGTATTTT.

The chain recombines TRBV29-1 with TRBJ2-5, with D perhaps matching TRBD2 (6 bases). CDR3 length: 12 amino acids. V was cut by 3 bases and J by 2 bases, with 7 bases left in between. Germline loops: CDR1 SQVTM, CDR2 ANQGSEA. CDR3 bases: TGCAGCGTTGAGGCGGGGCAAGAGACCCAGTACTTC. This codes for CSVEAGQETQYF.

This chain connects TRBV2 to TRBJ1-1; no clear D. In germline, CDR1 is SNHLY, CDR2 FYNNEI. There are 14 residues in the CDR3. V lost 5 bases, J lost 1 base, and 11 bases lay in between. The CDR3 is CASSQSSANTEAFF. The CDR3 DNA sequence: TGTGCCAGCAGTCAGTCCAGTGCGAACACTGAAGCTTTCTTT.

The chain combines TRBV7-9 with TRBJ2-7; weak D call: TRBD1 (5 bases). There are 16 residues in the CDR3. Trimming left V 2 bases short and J 1 base short, with 15 bases between. Germline V gene lookup returns CDR1 SEHNR and CDR2 FQNEAQ (reference sequence). CDR3 amino acids: CASSLNTGRVSYEQYF. The CDR3 bases are TGTGCCAGCAGCTTAAACACGGGCAGGGTTTCCTACGAGCAGTACTTC.

The chain carries TRBV6-1 and TRBJ2-2; D uncertain. The V end was cut by 2 bases, the J end by 5 bases, with 15 bases between. The CDR3 is 16 amino acids. Germline loops: CDR1 MNHNS, CDR2 SASEGT. The DNA of the CDR3 is TGTGCCAGCAGTGAACCCACAGTGGAAAGGACCGGGGAGCTGTTTTTT. This codes for CASSEPTVERTGELFF.

V is TRBV6-5 and J is TRBJ2-7; the match to TRBD1 covers 7 bases. V lost 8 bases and J lost 1; bases outside the gene matches: 11. The CDR3 extends over 15 amino acids. Germline assignment: CDR1 MNHEY and CDR2 SVGAGI. CDR3 amino acids: CASGGHLGQSYEQYF. CDR3 nucleotides: TGTGCCAGCGGGGGACACCTGGGACAGTCCTACGAGCAGTACTTC.

The table lists this clone with a few counts. This chain links TRBV7-8 with TRBJ1-1, with D maybe TRBD1 (6 bases). V was trimmed by 5 bases and J by 2 bases, leaving 12 bases between them. The CDR3 extends over 14 amino acids. Germline values: CDR1 SGHVS, CDR2 FQNEAQ. CDR3 nucleotide sequence: TGTGCCAGCAGCCCCCTCAGGGGCAACACTGAAGCTTTCTTT. Translation: CASSPLRGNTEAFF.

The chain is built from TRBV30 and TRBJ2-2; 7 bases line up with TRBD2. V was clipped by 5 bases and J by 5 bases; unmatched bases: 8. Germline V gives CDR1 GTSNPN, CDR2 SVGIG (reference sequence). The CDR3 length is 14 residues. In DNA, the CDR3 is TGTGCCTGGCGTCAGGCGGGGGTAACCGGGGAGCTGTTTTTT. Protein sequence: CAWRQAGVTGELFF.

This rearrangement joins TRBV18 to TRBJ2-3; D gene uncertain. The V and J ends lost 1 base and 2 bases respectively, with 7 bases between them. CDR1 is KGHSH and CDR2 is LQKENI in the germline V gene. The CDR3 covers 14 residues. This CDR3 reads CASSPLGDTDTQYF. Written as DNA, the CDR3 is TGTGCCAGCTCACCACTTGGAGACACAGATACGCAGTATTTT.

The V call is TRBV6-1, the J call TRBJ1-1, with a weak D call TRBD1 (6 bases). Germline CDR1 MNHNS, CDR2 SASEGT. The CDR3 is made up of 15 amino acids. V was shortened by 0 bases and J by 2 bases, with 10 bases between the two germline ends. This chain's CDR3 is CASSEAGGLNTEAFF. The CDR3 nucleotides are TGTGCCAGCAGTGAAGCGGGGGGGCTTAACACTGAAGCTTTCTTT.

The V and J genes are TRBV5-1 and TRBJ2-1; 7 bases map to TRBD2. The V and J ends lost 0 bases and 8 bases, in that order; junction bases with no gene match: 14. CDR1 and CDR2 from the germline V gene are SGHRS and YFSETQ. The CDR3 consists of 17 residues. The CDR3 bases are TGCGCCAGCAGCTTGGAGATTCAGAGACTAGCCGAGGATGAGCAGTTCTTC. The encoded protein is CASSLEIQRLAEDEQFF.

This rearrangement joins TRBV9 to TRBJ1-5; 7 positions agree with TRBD1. CDR1 and CDR2 from the germline V gene are SGDLS and YYNGEE. V lost 0 bases, J lost 4 bases, and 4 bases stayed unmatched. The CDR3 is 15 residues long. CDR3 residues: CASSVEGAGNQPQHF. The CDR3 region has the DNA TGTGCCAGCAGCGTAGAGGGGGCAGGGAATCAGCCCCAGCATTTT.